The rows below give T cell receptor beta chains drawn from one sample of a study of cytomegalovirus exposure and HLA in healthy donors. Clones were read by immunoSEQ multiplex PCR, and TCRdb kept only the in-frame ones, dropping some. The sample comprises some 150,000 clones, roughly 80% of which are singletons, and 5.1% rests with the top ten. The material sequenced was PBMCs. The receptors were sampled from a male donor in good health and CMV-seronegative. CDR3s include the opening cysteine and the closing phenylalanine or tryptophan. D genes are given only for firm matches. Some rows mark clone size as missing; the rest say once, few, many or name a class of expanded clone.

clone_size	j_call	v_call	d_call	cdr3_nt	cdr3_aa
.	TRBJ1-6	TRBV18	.	TGTGCCAGCTCACCAAACGCCTCCTCCGACAGGCGCTCCTATAATTCACCCCTCCACTTT	CASSPNASSDRRSYNSPLHF
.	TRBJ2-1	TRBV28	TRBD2	TGTGCCAGCAGTTTAGGGTGGGGGGGTTCCTACAATGAGCAGTTCTTC	CASSLGWGGSYNEQFF
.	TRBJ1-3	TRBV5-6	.	TGTGCCAGCAGCTTAAAGGGGCCTTCGGTAGGCACCATATATTTT	CASSLKGPSVGTIYF
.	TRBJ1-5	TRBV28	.	TGTGCCAGCAGTTCAACACCGAATCAGCCCCAGCATTTT	CASSSTPNQPQHF
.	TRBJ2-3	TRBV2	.	TGTGCCACGCAGGGTCCTTTCACAGATACGCAGTATTTT	CATQGPFTDTQYF
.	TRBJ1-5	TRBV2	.	TGTGCCAGCACCGGAGGATCCCATAGCAATCAGCCCCAGCATTTT	CASTGGSHSNQPQHF
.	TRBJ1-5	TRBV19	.	TGTGCCAGTAGTATCGGAGGGGATCAGCCCCAGCATTTT	CASSIGGDQPQHF
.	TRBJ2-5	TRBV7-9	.	TGTGCCAGCAAGGGGTCCGATGGGGAGACCCAGTACTTC	CASKGSDGETQYF
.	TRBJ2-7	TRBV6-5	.	TGTGCCAGCAGTATAAACTACGAGCAGTACTTC	CASSINYEQYF
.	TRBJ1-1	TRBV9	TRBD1	TGTGCCAGCAGCGTAGCTCCGACAGGGGCGAACACTGAAGCTTTCTTT	CASSVAPTGANTEAFF
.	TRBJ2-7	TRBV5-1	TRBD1	TGCGCCAGCAGCTTGGAAGGGGACAGGGCCTCGGAGCAGTACTTC	CASSLEGDRASEQYF
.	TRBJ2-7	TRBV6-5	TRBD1	TGTGCCAGCAGTTACTCCCAGGGGGCCTACGAGCAGTACTTC	CASSYSQGAYEQYF
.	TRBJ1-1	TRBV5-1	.	TGCGCCAGCAGCTTCCTAGGGGCGGCTGAAGCTTTCTTT	CASSFLGAAEAFF
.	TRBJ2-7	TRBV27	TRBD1	TGTGCCAGCAGTCCTTGGGACAGCTACGAGCAGTACTTC	CASSPWDSYEQYF
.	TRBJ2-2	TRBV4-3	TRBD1	TGCGCCAGCAGCCAGGACAGGGGCCCCACCGGGGAGCTGTTTTTT	CASSQDRGPTGELFF
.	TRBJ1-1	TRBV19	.	TGTGCCAGTACTGACGGACAGACCAGAACTGAAGCTTTCTTT	CASTDGQTRTEAFF
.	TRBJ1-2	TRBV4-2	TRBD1	TGTGCCAGCAGCCAAGACGGGACAGCACGAAACTATGGCTACACCTTC	CASSQDGTARNYGYTF
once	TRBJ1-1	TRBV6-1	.	TGTGCCAGCAGTGAAATCGAGGGTACTAGAACTGAAGCTTTCTTT	CASSEIEGTRTEAFF
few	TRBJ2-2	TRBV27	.	TGTGCCAGCAGTTTTGGGCTTGGCTATGTGGCAACCGGGGAGCTGTTTTTT	CASSFGLGYVATGELFF
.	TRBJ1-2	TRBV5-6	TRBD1	TGTGCCAGCAGCCTGGGCCTAGGGGACAGGGACTATGGCTACACCTTC	CASSLGLGDRDYGYTF
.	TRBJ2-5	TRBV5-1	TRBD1	TGCGCCAGCAGCTTACTGACAGGGGCAGAGACCCAGTACTTC	CASSLLTGAETQYF
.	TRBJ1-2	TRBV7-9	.	TGTGCCAGCAGTCTTAATCAGGGTTCCGCTGGCTACACCTTC	CASSLNQGSAGYTF
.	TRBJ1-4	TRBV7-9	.	TGTGCCAGCAGCTTAACAGGCTCCATGGGCTACAATGAAAAACTGTTTTTT	CASSLTGSMGYNEKLFF
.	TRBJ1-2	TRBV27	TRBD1	TGTGCCAGCAGTCCGACAGGGAATCTTATAGGCTACACCTTC	CASSPTGNLIGYTF
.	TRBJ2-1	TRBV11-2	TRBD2	TGTGCCAGCAGTTTTTCCGGGACTAGCGGGGATGAGCAGTTCTTC	CASSFSGTSGDEQFF
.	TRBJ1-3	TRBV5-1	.	TGCGCCAGCAGCTTCAGGACGGGGGGCCCAGATTCTGGAAACACCATATATTTT	CASSFRTGGPDSGNTIYF
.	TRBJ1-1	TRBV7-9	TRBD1	TGTGCCAGCAGCGTAGAGACAGGGGCTGAAGCTTTCTTT	CASSVETGAEAFF
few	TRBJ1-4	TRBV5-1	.	TGCGCCAGCAGCTTGGATTGGGGAGGAAAACTGTTTTTT	CASSLDWGGKLFF
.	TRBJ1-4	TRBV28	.	TGTGCCAGCACTATGACCCCAGGGTTAGTAAAGGAAAAACTGTTTTTT	CASTMTPGLVKEKLFF